Listed below are T cell receptor beta chains from one sample, sequenced in a study of CD8 T cells in ankylosing spondylitis. TCRdb re-analysed the 5' RACE reads in MiXCR, keeping a single row per CDR3 protein. Of approximately 200,000 distinct CDR3 sequences detected, 9.5% to 15% appear once; the ten largest clones hold 15% to 20%. Source material: blood, either unsorted or a sorted T cell fraction (not recorded which). The receptors derive from a male donor with ankylosing spondylitis or in good health (not recorded which). Each CDR3 is given without its conserved first and last residue. A row's size may be missing; if present it is once, few, many or a size class.

v_call,j_call,clone_size,cdr3_aa
TRBV12-3/TRBV12-4,TRBJ2-5,.,ASRPREGETQY
TRBV11-1,TRBJ1-4,few,ASSPSRATGVRPNEKLF
TRBV2,TRBJ2-3,.,ASPSGSRADTQY
TRBV12-3/TRBV12-4,TRBJ2-1,.,ASSLPGYEQF
TRBV6-4,TRBJ1-2,.,ASSEGGLYGYT
TRBV4-1,TRBJ1-3,few,ASSQDPVGNTIY
TRBV2,TRBJ1-5,.,ASSEKGQLYQPQH
TRBV29-1,TRBJ1-2,many,SVDQGGGYT
TRBV18,TRBJ2-5,few,ASSPLFGFGTQY
TRBV20-1,TRBJ2-1,few,SARDLGGRINEQF
TRBV4-2,TRBJ1-2,.,ASSRGTGELYGYT
TRBV7-9,TRBJ2-1,few,ASSSGGGKSYNEQF
TRBV29-1,TRBJ2-3,few,SVRDRGTDTQY
TRBV6-1,TRBJ1-5,.,ASSEAGVNQPQH
TRBV27,TRBJ1-5,many,ASSSPGGPQH
TRBV11-3,TRBJ2-1,.,ASSLERASSYNEQF
TRBV7-8,TRBJ2-1,few,ASSSSGVHNEQF
TRBV29-1,TRBJ2-7,few,SVSLPRDPYEQY
TRBV10-2,TRBJ2-5,.,ASSDSLYGEETQY
TRBV2,TRBJ2-2,few,ASSGGANTGELF
TRBV4-2,TRBJ2-2,many,ASSQDQDGRNTGELF
TRBV7-9,TRBJ2-3,few,AYPLAGGDTQY
TRBV7-7,TRBJ2-5,few,ASSLGGYQETQY
TRBV7-8,TRBJ2-2,.,ASSLGQGRTGELF
TRBV5-1,TRBJ1-2,.,ASSFSPSYGYT
TRBV15,TRBJ2-7,few,ATSVALSEGRYEQY
TRBV5-5,TRBJ2-7,.,ASRIGDLYEQY
TRBV4-1,TRBJ2-7,.,ASSQRSQGEVEQY
TRBV10-3,TRBJ2-1,few,AISESMAGEQF
TRBV5-1,TRBJ2-2,many,ASSLMGDGENTGELF
TRBV4-2,TRBJ1-3,many,ASSQDFWSGNTIY
TRBV12-3/TRBV12-4,TRBJ2-1,few,ASSLWTGGGNEQF
TRBV5-6,TRBJ2-1,.,ASSFWDNEQF
TRBV12-3/TRBV12-4,TRBJ2-4,.,ASSMTSGLKNIQY
TRBV7-6,TRBJ2-3,few,ASSLKGAGFGPTDTQY
TRBV20-1,TRBJ1-5,many,SARGQGARSNQPQH
TRBV6-4,TRBJ1-2,many,ASSDGQGSDGYT